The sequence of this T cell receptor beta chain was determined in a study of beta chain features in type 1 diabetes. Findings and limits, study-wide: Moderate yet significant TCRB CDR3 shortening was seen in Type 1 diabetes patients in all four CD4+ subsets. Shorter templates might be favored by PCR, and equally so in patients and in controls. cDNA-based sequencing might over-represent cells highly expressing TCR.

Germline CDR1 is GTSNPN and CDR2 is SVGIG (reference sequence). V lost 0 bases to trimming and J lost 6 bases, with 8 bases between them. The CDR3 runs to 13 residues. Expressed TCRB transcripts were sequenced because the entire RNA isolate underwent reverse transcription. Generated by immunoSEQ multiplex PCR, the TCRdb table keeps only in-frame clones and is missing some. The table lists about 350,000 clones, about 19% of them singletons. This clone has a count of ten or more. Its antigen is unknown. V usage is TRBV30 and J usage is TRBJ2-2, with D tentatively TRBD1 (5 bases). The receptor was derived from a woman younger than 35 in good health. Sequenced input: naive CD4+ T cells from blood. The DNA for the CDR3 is TGTGCCTGGAGTGTGGTGGGGCCCGGGGAGCTGTTTTTT. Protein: CAWSVVGPGELFF.